This TCR beta chain was retrieved from a study of response to subunit inactivated influenza vaccine. General study results and limits: The authors proposed limited new T cell recruitment per seasonal influenza vaccination.

This clonotype showed up many times. The antigen is not known. V lost 0 bases, J lost 6 bases, and 3 bases lay in between. This CDR3 region has 12 residues. The germline V gene has CDR1 MGHRA and CDR2 YSYEKL. In TCRdb, the RT-PCR reads were re-called with MiXCR into one record per CDR3 protein. Found here are roughly 760,000 distinct CDR3 sequences, around 20% of them singletons; the top ten hold about 9.4%. The genes are TRBV4-1 and TRBJ2-1; D is uncertain. The receptor's source is a middle-aged man who received an inactivated influenza vaccine. Sequenced here: PBMCs from blood, sampled 4 to 6 days after vaccination. The CDR3 DNA reads TGCGCCAGCAGCCAAGAGAGCAATGAGCAGTTCTTC. It yields the protein CASSQESNEQFF.